This is a list of T cell receptor beta chains from one sample in a study of a mutant IDH1 vaccine in newly diagnosed glioma. These receptors lack a known antigen. Generated by immunoSEQ multiplex PCR, the TCRdb table keeps only in-frame clones and is missing some. Of around 70,000 clones listed, around 82% are singletons. Here the sequenced sample was PBMCs, taken from a glioma patient whose treatment included an IDH1 peptide vaccine. These receptors were taken from a man aged 18 to 29 with glioma. The CDR3 runs from the conserved cysteine through the conserved F or W. D genes are given only for firm matches. Rows may omit the clone size; those that give it use once, few, many or a size class.

V gene	clone size	J gene	D gene	CDR3 protein	CDR3 DNA
TRBV20-1	-	TRBJ2-7	-	CSASLVHEQYF	TGCAGTGCTAGTTTGGTCCACGAGCAGTACTTC
TRBV7-3	-	TRBJ2-1	TRBD2	CASSLLASGGTREQFF	TGTGCCAGCAGCTTGCTGGCTAGCGGGGGTACGCGGGAGCAGTTCTTC
TRBV9	-	TRBJ2-2	-	CASKEYLGAGELFF	TGTGCCAGCAAGGAATACTTGGGGGCCGGGGAGCTGTTTTTT
TRBV11-3	-	TRBJ2-4	TRBD1	CASKDRVTVKYIQYF	TGTGCCAGCAAGGACAGGGTTACAGTCAAATACATTCAGTACTTC
TRBV2	-	TRBJ1-3	-	CASMRGSTSNTIYF	TGTGCCAGCATGAGGGGGTCGACGTCAAACACCATATATTTT
TRBV2	-	TRBJ1-2	-	CASRGQGLSSYGYTF	TGTGCCAGCAGAGGGCAGGGGCTATCTTCCTATGGCTACACCTTC
TRBV6-1	-	TRBJ2-5	TRBD1	CASSKTGGETQYF	TGTGCCAGCAGTAAAACAGGGGGAGAGACCCAGTACTTC
TRBV30	-	TRBJ1-2	-	CAWSGQRVTPNYGYTF	TGTGCCTGGAGCGGACAGAGGGTCACTCCTAACTATGGCTACACCTTC
TRBV5-4	-	TRBJ2-2	-	CASRGFGNTGELFF	TGTGCCAGCAGGGGATTCGGGAACACCGGGGAGCTGTTTTTT
TRBV6-1	-	TRBJ1-2	-	CASSGTITYTF	TGTGCCAGCAGTGGAACTATTACCTACACCTTC
TRBV27	-	TRBJ1-1	TRBD1	CASSRDRVSEAFF	TGTGCCAGCAGCAGGGACAGGGTTTCTGAAGCTTTCTTT
TRBV27	-	TRBJ2-6	-	CASKGPSGANVLTF	TGTGCCAGCAAGGGGCCTTCTGGGGCCAACGTCCTGACTTTC
TRBV11-3	-	TRBJ2-2	-	CASSRGVGINTGELFF	TGTGCCAGCAGCCGAGGAGTCGGAATTAACACCGGGGAGCTGTTTTTT
TRBV28	-	TRBJ2-5	-	CASSPMGGTGLSGKTQYF	TGTGCCAGCAGTCCTATGGGGGGGACAGGCCTTTCGGGGAAAACCCAGTACTTC
TRBV7-2	few	TRBJ1-5	-	CASSRLTPNQPQHF	TGTGCCAGCAGCCGTTTAACCCCCAATCAGCCCCAGCATTTT
TRBV11-3	-	TRBJ2-7	-	CASSSYSGYEQYF	TGTGCCAGCAGCTCCTATTCGGGCTACGAGCAGTACTTC
TRBV5-6	-	TRBJ2-7	-	CASSSDRNPYEQYF	TGTGCCAGCAGCTCCGACAGAAACCCTTACGAGCAGTACTTC
TRBV5-1	-	TRBJ1-2	TRBD1	CASTPGGDSYYGYTF	TGCGCCAGCACCCCCGGGGGGGACAGCTACTATGGCTACACCTTC
TRBV7-2	-	TRBJ1-5	-	CASSTTGYNQPQHF	TGTGCCAGCAGCACCACGGGTTATAATCAGCCCCAGCATTTT
TRBV7-3	-	TRBJ2-7	TRBD1	CASSQSGGQGRSGEQYF	TGTGCCAGCAGCCAGAGCGGGGGACAGGGGAGATCGGGGGAGCAGTACTTC
TRBV4-3	once	TRBJ2-2	TRBD2	CASSQASGANTGELFF	TGCGCCAGCAGCCAAGCTAGCGGGGCGAACACCGGGGAGCTGTTTTTT
TRBV6-5	-	TRBJ2-4	-	CASSYSEGGNIQYF	TGTGCCAGCAGTTACTCGGAGGGGGGGAACATTCAGTACTTC
TRBV6-1	-	TRBJ1-1	-	CASRQRGTEAFF	TGTGCCAGCAGACAAAGAGGGACTGAAGCTTTCTTT
TRBV9	-	TRBJ1-2	TRBD1	CASSVSPGPQGARGGYTF	TGTGCCAGCAGCGTATCCCCCGGCCCACAGGGGGCCCGCGGTGGCTACACCTTC
TRBV18	-	TRBJ1-5	-	CASSSTGSNQPQHF	TGTGCCAGCTCATCCACAGGTAGCAATCAGCCCCAGCATTTT
TRBV2	-	TRBJ1-5	-	CASTRREANQPQHF	TGTGCCAGCACCCGCAGGGAGGCGAATCAGCCCCAGCATTTT